This T cell receptor beta chain was sequenced in a study of OX40 agonist ivuxolimab in advanced cancers. Study in general: Intravenous ivuxolimab at 0.01 to 10 mg/kg was given to patients every 2 weeks.

V was trimmed by 4 bases and J by 9 bases, leaving 16 bases between them. Germline values: CDR1 SGHDT, CDR2 YYEEEE. This CDR3 contains 14 residues. TCRdb keeps only in-frame clones here, not all; method: immunoSEQ multiplex PCR. The sample holds 40,000 to 55,000 clones, around 93% seen once. The receptor was derived from an adult with an advanced solid tumor such as melanoma, head and neck, liver or kidney cancer. Material: CD4+ or CD8+ T cells sorted from blood, obtained in a trial of the OX40 agonist ivuxolimab. The J gene is TRBJ2-2, the V gene TRBV5-6; maybe TRBD2 (6 bases). The CDR3 nucleotides read TGTGCCAGCAGCGGAGGGGACCTAGGAAGGGAGCTGTTTTTT. Protein sequence: CASSGGDLGRELFF.